This record covers a single T cell receptor (beta chain). Its matching antigen is unknown. This record belongs to a study of cytomegalovirus exposure and HLA in healthy donors. J was trimmed by 1 base and V by 8 bases; bases with no gene match: 8. CDR3 length equals 15 residues. CDR1 is MNHNY and CDR2 is SVGAGI in the germline V gene (reference sequence). Researchers ran the PCR with 60 Vbeta and 13 Jbeta primers. The method was immunoSEQ multiplex PCR; TCRdb's version includes in-frame clones alone and lacks a portion of them. This table has 100,000 to 150,000 clones, 55% to 75% appearing once. Study-wide results and caveats: In a later analysis, most CMV-associated TCR beta chains appeared HLA-restricted. Indistinguishable V segments such as TRBV6-2 and TRBV6-3 were excluded. TCR beta sequences numbering 16,951 were associated with HLA alleles at 0.05 false discovery rate in a later analysis. Later analysis identified a missense DCLRE1C variant that was linked to TCR beta V- and J-gene trimming.

Sequencing used PBMCs. The TCR originated in a man in his thirties or forties in good health and CMV-seropositive. The chain couples TRBV6-6 to TRBJ1-2; 9 bases fit TRBD1. The CDR3 DNA reads as TGTGCCAGCGCCCGAACAGGGGGCGGTAACTATGGCTACACCTTC. The encoded protein is CASARTGGGNYGYTF.